This entry is about one T cell receptor (beta chain). Its cognate antigen is unknown. These data originate in a study of T-cell memory formation after mild COVID-19. On the study more broadly: For the most part, TCR clusters were specific to one donor.

The CDR3 is made up of 17 amino acids. Germline assignment: CDR1 SGHRS and CDR2 YFSETQ. Trimming pared 0 bases from V and 1 base from J, leaving 13 bases between. Study results and caveats: Second-wave clones that peaked on day 37 lacked confirmed SARS-CoV-2 specificity.

Employing constant-segment primers, 5'RACE generated TCR alpha and TCR beta cDNA libraries bearing sample barcodes and UMIs. TCRdb redid the calling of the 5' RACE reads with MiXCR, one entry per CDR3 protein. Altogether around 200,000 distinct CDR3 sequences are present, roughly 20% being singletons, with the ten largest covering roughly 3.7%. The sequence was obtained from a man between 18 and 29 years old who had mild COVID-19 (a few samples of this study predate the infection). Cell type and time point are not known. V usage is TRBV5-1 and J usage is TRBJ2-2; D possibly uses TRBD1 or TRBD2 (6 bases each). Sequencing was performed on PBMCs or a T cell subset sorted from them (not recorded which). DNA for the CDR3: TGCGCCAGCAGCTTGGGGAGGGGGACGGTGAACACCGGGGAGCTGTTTTTT. Protein: CASSLGRGTVNTGELFF.